Following are 8 T cell receptor beta chains from one sample sequenced in a study of cytomegalovirus exposure and HLA in healthy donors. Primers included in the PCR were 60 Vbeta and 13 Jbeta primers. The protocol was immunoSEQ multiplex PCR, while the TCRdb copy is restricted to in-frame clones and leaves out a portion. The top ten clones hold approximately 2% of a sample with 150,000 to 200,000 clones, about 82% of them seen once. Sequencing was carried out using PBMCs. The receptors originated from a woman in her 30s in good health and CMV-seronegative.

The V call is TRBV29-1, the J call TRBJ1-2; TRBD1 matches 8 bases. Germline CDR1 and CDR2: SQVTM and ANQGSEA. CDR3 length equals 14 residues. V shed 7 bases, J shed 4 bases, and the junction held 11 bases outside the gene matches. The DNA of the CDR3 is TGCAGCGAGAAAACCCCCGGGACAGGCTATGGCTACACCTTC. This codes for CSEKTPGTGYGYTF.

The V gene is TRBV6-4, the J gene TRBJ2-5, with 8 bases aligning to TRBD2. The CDR3 is 15 amino acids. Trimming removed 3 bases from V and 5 bases from J; junction bases left unmatched: 8. Germline-derived CDR1 and CDR2 are MRHNA and SNTAGT. CDR3 DNA sequence: TGTGCCAGCAGTGAAAAAGCGGGGGCAGGGGAGACCCAGTACTTC. It codes for CASSEKAGAGETQYF.

This clone was observed a handful of times. V gene TRBV29-1 combines with J gene TRBJ2-3; D ambiguous. Germline V gene sequence: CDR1 SQVTM, CDR2 ANQGSEA. V lost 8 bases and J lost 2, with 14 bases in between. This CDR3 has 13 residues. In DNA form, the CDR3 reads TGCAGCCAGTACAGACCTCTCACAGATACGCAGTATTTT. This translates into CSQYRPLTDTQYF.

The V and J genes are TRBV19 and TRBJ1-1; 8 nucleotides align to TRBD1. The CDR3 extends over 15 amino acids. The J segment lost 1 base and the V segment lost 5 bases, leaving 6 bases of the junction unmatched. The germline V gene encodes CDR1 LNHDA and CDR2 SQIVND (reference sequence). DNA of the CDR3: TGTGCCAGTAGTCCACTGGACAGGGAGAACACTGAAGCTTTCTTT. Protein: CASSPLDRENTEAFF.

The J gene is TRBJ1-2, the V gene TRBV10-2; tentatively, D is TRBD1 (5 bases). The V end lost 3 bases, the J end lost 0 bases, and 17 bases lay between the germline ends. The CDR3 extends over 17 amino acids. Looked up from germline, CDR1 is WSHSY and CDR2 is SAAADI. CDR3 sequence: CASSDFSRQLANYGYTF. The CDR3 nucleotides read TGCGCCAGCAGTGACTTTTCCCGACAGTTAGCTAACTATGGCTACACCTTC.

The chain recombines TRBV18 with TRBJ2-3; a weak D match, TRBD2 (7 bases). The CDR3 is 15 residues long. V was shortened by 4 bases and J by 1 base, with 12 bases between the two germline ends. Per the germline V gene, CDR1 is KGHSH and CDR2 is LQKENI. CDR3 nucleotide sequence: TGTGCCAGCTCACTGGGGCGGGGGCGCACAGATACGCAGTATTTT. Its translation: CASSLGRGRTDTQYF.

V and J are TRBV29-1 and TRBJ1-5, with 11 bases identical to TRBD1. The V gene end was trimmed by 4 bases and the J gene end by 4 bases; junction bases not matched to a gene: 3. Per germline, CDR1 SQVTM and CDR2 ANQGSEA. CDR3 length: 14 amino acids. The CDR3 DNA follows: TGCAGCGTTGGAGGGACAGGGGGAAATCAGCCCCAGCATTTT. It translates to CSVGGTGGNQPQHF.

The chain uses TRBV9 and TRBJ2-5; D is perhaps TRBD2 (6 bases). Germline V gives CDR1 SGDLS, CDR2 YYNGEE. The CDR3 runs 14 residues. V was clipped by 5 bases and J by 5 bases, with 16 bases between them. The CDR3 coding sequence is TGTGCCAGCAGTAGGGACTCCCTTGTGGAGACCCAGTACTTC. It is translated as CASSRDSLVETQYF.